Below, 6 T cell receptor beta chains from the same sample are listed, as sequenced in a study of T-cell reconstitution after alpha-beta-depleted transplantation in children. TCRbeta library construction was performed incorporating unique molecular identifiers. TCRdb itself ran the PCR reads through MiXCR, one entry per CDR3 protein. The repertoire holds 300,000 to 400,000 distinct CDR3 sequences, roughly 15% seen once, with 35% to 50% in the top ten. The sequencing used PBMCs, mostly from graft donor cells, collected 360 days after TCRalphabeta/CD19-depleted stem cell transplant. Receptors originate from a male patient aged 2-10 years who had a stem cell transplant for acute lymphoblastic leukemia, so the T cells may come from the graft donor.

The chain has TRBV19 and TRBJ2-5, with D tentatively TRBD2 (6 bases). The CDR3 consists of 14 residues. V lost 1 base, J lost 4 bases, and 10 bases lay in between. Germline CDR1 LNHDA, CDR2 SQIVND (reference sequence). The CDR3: CASSIAGGVETQYF. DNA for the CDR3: TGTGCCAGTAGTATAGCCGGAGGGGTAGAGACCCAGTACTTC.

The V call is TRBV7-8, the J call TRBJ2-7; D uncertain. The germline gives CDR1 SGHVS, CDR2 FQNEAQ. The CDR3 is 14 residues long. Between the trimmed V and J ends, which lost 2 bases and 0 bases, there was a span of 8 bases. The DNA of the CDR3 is TGTGCCAGCAGCTTAAGGTGGATCTCCTACGAGCAGTACTTC. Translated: CASSLRWISYEQYF.

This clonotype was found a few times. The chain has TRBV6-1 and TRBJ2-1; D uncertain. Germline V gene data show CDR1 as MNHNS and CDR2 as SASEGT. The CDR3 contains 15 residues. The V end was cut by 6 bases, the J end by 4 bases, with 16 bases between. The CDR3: CASSNHRTVYNEQFF. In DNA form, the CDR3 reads TGTGCCAGCAGCAACCATAGGACCGTTTACAATGAGCAGTTCTTC.

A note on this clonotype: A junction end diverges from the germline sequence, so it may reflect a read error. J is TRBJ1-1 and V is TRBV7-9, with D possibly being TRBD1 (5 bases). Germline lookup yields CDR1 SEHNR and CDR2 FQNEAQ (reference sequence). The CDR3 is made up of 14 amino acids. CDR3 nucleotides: TGTGCCAGCAGCTTACGGGGCGGGCCCACTGAAGCTTCCTTT. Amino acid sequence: CASSLRGGPTEASF.

The CDR3 loop is CASSSPGGYNSPLHF. The CDR3 DNA is TGTGCCAGCAGTTCTCCAGGGGGCTATAATTCACCCCTCCACTTT. The rearrangement links TRBV27 to TRBJ1-6; 7 bases agree with TRBD1. This CDR3 has 15 residues. After removal of 4 bases from V and 3 bases from J, the junction contained 3 bases not matched to a gene. CDR1 is MNHEY and CDR2 is SMNVEV in the germline V gene (reference sequence).

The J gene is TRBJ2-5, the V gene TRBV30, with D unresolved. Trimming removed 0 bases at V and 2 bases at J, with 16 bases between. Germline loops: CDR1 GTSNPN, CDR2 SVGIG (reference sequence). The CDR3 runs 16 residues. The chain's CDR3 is CAWSVGLRMSQETQYF. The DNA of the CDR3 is TGTGCCTGGAGTGTCGGTCTTAGGATGTCACAAGAGACCCAGTACTTC.